This TCR beta chain was retrieved from a study of T cells after yellow fever vaccination. Study as a whole: The fractions with low cell numbers were processed using SMART-Seq v4 Ultra Low Input.

This CDR3 contains 19 residues. Looked up from germline, CDR1 is SGHDT and CDR2 is YYEEEE. V was trimmed by 7 bases and J by 5 bases, leaving 30 bases between them. UMIs and a universal primer site were added when TCR cDNA was made by 5'RACE template switching. TCRdb re-analysed the 5' RACE reads in MiXCR, keeping a single row per CDR3 protein. Among about 220,000 distinct CDR3 sequences listed, roughly 6.3% were seen once. The sequences come from CD4+ T cells sorted from PBMCs, collected on the day of the yellow fever booster vaccination. V and J are TRBV5-6 and TRBJ2-2; D is unclear. The TCR sequence derives from a man aged 25 to 45 who received the YFV17D yellow fever vaccine. CDR3 protein: CASGPGPLCSVFRTGELFF. The CDR3 DNA reads TGTGCCAGCGGCCCCGGGCCACTCTGCTCAGTTTTTCGTACCGGGGAGCTGTTTTTT.